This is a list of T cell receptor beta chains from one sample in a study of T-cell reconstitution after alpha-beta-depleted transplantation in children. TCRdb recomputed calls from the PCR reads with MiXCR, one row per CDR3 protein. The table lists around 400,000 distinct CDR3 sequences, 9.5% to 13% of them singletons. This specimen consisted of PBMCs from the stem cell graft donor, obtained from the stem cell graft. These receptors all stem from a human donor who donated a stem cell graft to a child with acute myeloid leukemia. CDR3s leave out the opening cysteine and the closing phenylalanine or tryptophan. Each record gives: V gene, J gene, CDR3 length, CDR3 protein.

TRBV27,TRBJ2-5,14,ASSLGIRGREETQY
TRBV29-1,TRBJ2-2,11,SVLTENTGELF
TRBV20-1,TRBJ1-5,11,SARDSHNQPQH
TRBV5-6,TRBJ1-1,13,ASSLVTGWNTEAF
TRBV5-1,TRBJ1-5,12,ASSLTPENQPQH
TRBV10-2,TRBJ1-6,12,ASSDGPYNSPLH
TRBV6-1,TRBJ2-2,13,ASSVGAINTGELF
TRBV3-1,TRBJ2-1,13,ASSQVEGSYNEQF
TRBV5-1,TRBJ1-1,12,ASSSLTGNTEAF
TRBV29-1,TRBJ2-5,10,SATTDQETQY
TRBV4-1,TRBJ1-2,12,ASSQRQGLYGYT
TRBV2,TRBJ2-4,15,ASTEGPGTGQENIQY
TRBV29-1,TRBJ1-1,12,SVVTLGARVEAF
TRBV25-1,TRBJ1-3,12,ASSEARAGNTIY
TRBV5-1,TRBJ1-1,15,ASSSYLAGQGDTEAF
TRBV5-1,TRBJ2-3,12,ASSLGTITDTQY
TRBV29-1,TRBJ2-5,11,SVATTLQEAQY
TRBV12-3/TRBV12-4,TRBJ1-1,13,ATRLGTAMNTEAF
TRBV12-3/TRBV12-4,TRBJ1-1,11,ATNIQPGTEAF
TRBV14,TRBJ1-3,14,ASSHRQTSSGNTIY
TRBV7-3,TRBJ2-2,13,ASSGSGGFAGELF
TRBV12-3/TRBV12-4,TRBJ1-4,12,ASSLAGFVEKLF
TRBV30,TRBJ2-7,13,AWSIGGRGPYEQY
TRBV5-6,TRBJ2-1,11,ASSLGTGIEQF
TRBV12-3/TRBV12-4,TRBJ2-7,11,ASSLHGSYEQY
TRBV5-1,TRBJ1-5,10,ASSLSGQPQH
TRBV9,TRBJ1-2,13,ASSVGGRGDYGYT
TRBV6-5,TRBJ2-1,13,ASNLLAGGWDEQF
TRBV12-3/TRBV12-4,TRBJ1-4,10,ASRSVSEKLF
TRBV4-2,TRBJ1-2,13,ASSQEFAENYGYT
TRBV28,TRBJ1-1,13,ASTPLGQVNTEAF
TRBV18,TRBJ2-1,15,ASSPLGYGVAYNEQF
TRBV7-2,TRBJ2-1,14,ASSFHADTTYNQQF
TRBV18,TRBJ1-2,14,ASSPTSGAGFYGYT
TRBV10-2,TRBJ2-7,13,ASSESGSRTYEQY
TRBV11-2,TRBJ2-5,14,ASSSPAGGSVRSQY
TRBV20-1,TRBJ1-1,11,SATKSLGAEAF
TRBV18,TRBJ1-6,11,ASSPAIDSPLH
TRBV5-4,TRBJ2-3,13,ASSSPGTSVPTQY
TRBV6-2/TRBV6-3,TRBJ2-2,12,ASPGTANTGELF
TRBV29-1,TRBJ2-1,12,SVRGLSSYNEQF
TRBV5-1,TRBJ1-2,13,ASSLEAGTAYGYT
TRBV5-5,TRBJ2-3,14,ASSLLVAVSTDTQY
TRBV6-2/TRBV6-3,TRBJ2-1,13,ASSYPGLTYNEQF
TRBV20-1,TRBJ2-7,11,SARPPNSYEQY
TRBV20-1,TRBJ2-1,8,SATRHEQF
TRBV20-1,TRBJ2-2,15,SAQRGSGLSGTGELF
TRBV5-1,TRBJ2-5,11,ASRQGGKETQY
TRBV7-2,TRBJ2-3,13,ASSQTGLLTDTQY
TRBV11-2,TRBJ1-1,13,ASSLVGTGKTEAF
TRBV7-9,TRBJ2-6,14,ATAGRRPSGANVLT
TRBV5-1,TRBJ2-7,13,ASSQYSGATYEQY
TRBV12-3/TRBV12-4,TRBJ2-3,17,ASSLGTGAFNHRTDTQY
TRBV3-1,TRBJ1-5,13,ASSQGLGSNQPQH
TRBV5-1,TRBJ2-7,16,ASQAFPGTSGVTYEQY
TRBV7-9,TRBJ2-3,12,ASSLLAGPDTQY
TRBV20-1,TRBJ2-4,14,SARVLIFGFGDIQY